This entry is about one T cell receptor beta chain. This sample was included in a study of TIL therapy for anti-PD-1-resistant metastatic lung cancer. Sequencing used immunoSEQ v3. Generated by immunoSEQ multiplex PCR, the TCRdb table keeps only in-frame clones and is missing some. The data contain more than 9,500 clones, 70% to 80% of them seen just once; the ten biggest clones take up 10%. Time point defined: pre-treatment sample, taken before nivolumab and TIL therapy. The sample here was blood, taken at baseline. This TCR derives from a person aged 25-85 years with non-small cell lung cancer.

The CDR3, as DNA: TGTGCCAGCAGCCCGAGGTACAGGGTTACTAACTATGGCTACACCTTC. This sequence encodes CASSPRYRVTNYGYTF. V usage is TRBV11-1 and J usage is TRBJ1-2, with a weak D call TRBD1 (6 bases). The germline CDR1 and CDR2 sequences are SGHAT and FQDESV (reference sequence). The length of the CDR3 is 16 residues. Trimming pared 5 bases from V and 0 bases from J, leaving 16 bases between.